This paragraph covers one T cell receptor beta chain sequence. This sample stems from a study of human T cells and chemical hapten exposure. Time point in this sample: patch test 2, 6 weeks after DPC sensitization. Treatment reported: therapeutic diphenylcyclopropenone sensitization with weekly scalp DPC. TCRdb called the RACE reads again in MiXCR, with one record for every CDR3 protein. The sample consists of around 360,000 distinct CDR3 sequences, about 6% of them appearing once. The source of this sequence is a woman under 30 with alopecia areata. Some clones in this sample may be carry-over from other donors' samples. The sample in question was whole blood, obtained in connection with sensitization to the hapten diphenylcyclopropenone (DPC).

This CDR3 is CAISSSPLETTGELFF. The CDR3 coding sequence is TGTGCCATCAGTTCATCCCCTCTCGAGACCACCGGGGAGCTGTTTTTT. V gene TRBV10-3 combines with J gene TRBJ2-2; D not resolved. CDR1 is ENHRY and CDR2 is SYGVKD in the germline V gene. V shed 5 bases and J shed 4 bases, with 17 bases lying between them. There are 16 residues in the CDR3.